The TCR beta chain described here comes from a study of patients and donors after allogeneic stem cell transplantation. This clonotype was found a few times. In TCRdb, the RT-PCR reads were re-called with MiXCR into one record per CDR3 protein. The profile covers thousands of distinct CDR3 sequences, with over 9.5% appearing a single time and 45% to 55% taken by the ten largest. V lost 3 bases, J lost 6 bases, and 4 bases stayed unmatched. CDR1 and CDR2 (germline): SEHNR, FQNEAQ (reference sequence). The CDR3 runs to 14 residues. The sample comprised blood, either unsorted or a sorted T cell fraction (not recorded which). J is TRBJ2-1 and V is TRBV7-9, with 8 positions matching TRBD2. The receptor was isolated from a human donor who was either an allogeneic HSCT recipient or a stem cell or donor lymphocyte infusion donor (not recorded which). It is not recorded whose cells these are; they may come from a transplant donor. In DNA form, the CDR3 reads TGTGCCAGCAGCTTTATGACTAGCGCCAATGAGCAGTTCTTC. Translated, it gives CASSFMTSANEQFF. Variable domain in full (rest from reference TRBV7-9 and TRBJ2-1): DTGVSQNPRHKITKRGQNVTFRCDPISEHNRLYWYRQTLGQGPEFLTYFQNEAQLEKSRLLSDRFSAERPKGSFSTLEIQRTEQGDSAMYLCASSFMTSANEQFFGPGTRLTVL.